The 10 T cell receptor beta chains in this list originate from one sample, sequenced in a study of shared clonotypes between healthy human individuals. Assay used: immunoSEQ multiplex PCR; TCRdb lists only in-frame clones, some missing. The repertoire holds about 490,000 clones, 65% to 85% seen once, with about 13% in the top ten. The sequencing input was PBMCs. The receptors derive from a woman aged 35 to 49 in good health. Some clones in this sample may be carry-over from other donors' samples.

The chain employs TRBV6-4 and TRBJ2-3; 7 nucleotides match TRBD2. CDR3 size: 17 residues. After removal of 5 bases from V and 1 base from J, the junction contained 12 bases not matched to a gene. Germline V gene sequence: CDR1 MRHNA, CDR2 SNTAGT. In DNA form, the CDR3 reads TGTGCCAGCAGTAACGAGGCGGGAGAGTGGGGCACAGATACGCAGTATTTT. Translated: CASSNEAGEWGTDTQYF.

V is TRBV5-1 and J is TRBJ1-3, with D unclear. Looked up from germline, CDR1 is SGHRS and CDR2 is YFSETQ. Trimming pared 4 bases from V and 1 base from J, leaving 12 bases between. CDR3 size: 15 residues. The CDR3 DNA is TGCGCCAGCAGCCCGTTGGGAGTATCTGGAAACACCATATATTTT. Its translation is CASSPLGVSGNTIYF.

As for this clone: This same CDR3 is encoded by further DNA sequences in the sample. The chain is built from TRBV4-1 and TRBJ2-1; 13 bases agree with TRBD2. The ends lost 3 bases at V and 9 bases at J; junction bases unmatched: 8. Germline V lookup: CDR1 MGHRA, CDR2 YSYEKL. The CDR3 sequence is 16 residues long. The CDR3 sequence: CASSQPTSGRASEQFF. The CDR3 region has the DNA TGCGCCAGCAGCCAGCCCACTAGCGGGAGGGCCTCTGAGCAGTTCTTC.

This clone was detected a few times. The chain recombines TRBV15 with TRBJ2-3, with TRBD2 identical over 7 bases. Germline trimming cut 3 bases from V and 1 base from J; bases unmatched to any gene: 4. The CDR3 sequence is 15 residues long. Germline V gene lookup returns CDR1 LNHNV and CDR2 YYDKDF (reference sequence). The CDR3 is CATSRDLAGTDTQYF. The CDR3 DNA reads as TGTGCCACCAGCAGGGATCTAGCGGGCACAGATACGCAGTATTTT.

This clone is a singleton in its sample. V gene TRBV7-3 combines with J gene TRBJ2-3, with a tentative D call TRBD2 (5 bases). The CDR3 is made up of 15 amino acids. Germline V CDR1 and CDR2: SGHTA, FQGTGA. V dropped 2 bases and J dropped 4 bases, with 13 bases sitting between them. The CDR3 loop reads CASSLHGGLADTQYF. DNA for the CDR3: TGTGCCAGCAGCTTACACGGCGGGCTGGCAGATACGCAGTATTTT.

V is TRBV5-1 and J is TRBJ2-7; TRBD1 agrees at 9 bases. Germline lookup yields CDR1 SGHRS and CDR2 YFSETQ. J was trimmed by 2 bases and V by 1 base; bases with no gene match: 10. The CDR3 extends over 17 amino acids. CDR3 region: CASSLSFGTGRTYEQYF. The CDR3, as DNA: TGCGCCAGCAGCTTGTCCTTTGGGACAGGGAGAACCTACGAGCAGTACTTC.

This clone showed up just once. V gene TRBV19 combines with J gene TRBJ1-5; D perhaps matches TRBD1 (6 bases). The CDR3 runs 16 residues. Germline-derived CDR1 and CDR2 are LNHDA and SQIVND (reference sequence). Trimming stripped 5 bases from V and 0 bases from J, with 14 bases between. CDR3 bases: TGTGCCAGTAGTCCGCGCAGGGGCGATAGCAATCAGCCCCAGCATTTT. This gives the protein CASSPRRGDSNQPQHF.

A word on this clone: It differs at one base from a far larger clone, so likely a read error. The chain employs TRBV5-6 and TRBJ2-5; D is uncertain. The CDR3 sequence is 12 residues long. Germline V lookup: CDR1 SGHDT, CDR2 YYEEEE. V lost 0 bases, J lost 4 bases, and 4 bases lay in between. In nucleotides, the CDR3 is TGTGCCAGCAGCTTGGGCGTAGAGACCCAGTACTTC. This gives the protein CASSLGVETQYF.

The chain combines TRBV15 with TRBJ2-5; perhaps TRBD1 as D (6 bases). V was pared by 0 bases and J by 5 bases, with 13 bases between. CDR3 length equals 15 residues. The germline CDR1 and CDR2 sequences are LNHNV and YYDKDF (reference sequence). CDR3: CATSRDQGIEETQYF. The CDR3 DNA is TGTGCCACCAGCAGAGATCAGGGGATAGAGGAGACCCAGTACTTC. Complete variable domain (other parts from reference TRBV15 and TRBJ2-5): DAMVIQNPRYQVTQFGKPVTLSCSQTLNHNVMYWYQQKSSQAPKLLFHYYDKDFNNEADTPDNFQSRRPNTSFCFLDIRSPGLGDTAMYLCATSRDQGIEETQYFGPGTRLLVL.

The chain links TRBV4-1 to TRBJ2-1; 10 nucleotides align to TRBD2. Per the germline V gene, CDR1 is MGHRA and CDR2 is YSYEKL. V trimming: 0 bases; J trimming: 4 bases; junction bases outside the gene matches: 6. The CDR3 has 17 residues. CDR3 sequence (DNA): TGCGCCAGCAGCCAAGACGGGGAGACTAGCGGGTACAATGAGCAGTTCTTC. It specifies CASSQDGETSGYNEQFF.